The 8 T cell receptor beta chains in this list originate from one sample, sequenced in a study of OX40 agonist ivuxolimab in advanced cancers. Assay: immunoSEQ multiplex PCR; the TCRdb copy retains only in-frame clones and omits some. The sample shows 75,000 to 100,000 clones, 80% to 90% of them seen only once. The material was CD4+ or CD8+ T cells sorted from blood, obtained in a trial of the OX40 agonist ivuxolimab. The receptors here all came from an adult with an advanced solid tumor such as melanoma, head and neck, liver or kidney cancer.

The rearrangement links TRBV5-1 to TRBJ2-3, with unresolved D. The CDR3 totals 15 residues. From germline, CDR1 is SGHRS and CDR2 YFSETQ. The germline V and J ends were trimmed by 1 base and 1 base, with 10 bases remaining between them. The CDR3 reads CASSLLVGRTDTQYF. The CDR3 bases are TGCGCCAGCAGCTTGCTGGTCGGACGCACAGATACGCAGTATTTT.

The gene calls are TRBV2 and TRBJ2-3, with D hard to call. CDR1 SNHLY and CDR2 FYNNEI come from the germline V gene. V gave up 4 bases and J gave up 9 bases, with 14 bases separating them. The CDR3 has 13 amino acids. The CDR3 DNA reads TGTGCCAGCAGTGCGGCTTCCTCGGGCACGCAGTATTTT. It is translated as CASSAASSGTQYF.

The chain links TRBV6-1 to TRBJ1-1, with D possibly TRBD1 on 6 matching bases. Per the germline V gene, CDR1 is MNHNS and CDR2 is SASEGT. Between the trimmed V and J ends, which lost 3 bases and 1 base, there was a span of 15 bases. The CDR3 length is 16 residues. The CDR3 is CASSDAGTRRNTEAFF. The CDR3 DNA sequence: TGTGCCAGCAGTGACGCCGGGACACGTAGGAACACTGAAGCTTTCTTT.

This rearrangement joins TRBV5-6 to TRBJ1-2; unclear D gene. V lost 4 bases and J 9 bases, leaving 10 bases between the germline ends. Germline CDR1 is SGHDT and CDR2 is YYEEEE. There are 11 residues in the CDR3. The CDR3 is CASSAARSYTF. CDR3 sequence (DNA): TGTGCCAGCAGCGCGGCGAGGAGCTACACCTTC.

The chain is built from TRBV9 and TRBJ2-3; D is unresolved. CDR3 length: 12 residues. The V and J ends lost 5 bases and 5 bases respectively, with 9 bases between them. Per the germline V gene, CDR1 is SGDLS and CDR2 is YYNGEE. CDR3 protein: CASSESLDTQYF. DNA of the CDR3: TGTGCCAGCAGTGAGTCGCTAGATACGCAGTATTTT. The full variable domain, with the rest looked up from reference TRBV9 and TRBJ2-3, is DSGVTQTPKHLITATGQRVTLRCSPRSGDLSVYWYQQSLDQGLQFLIQYYNGEERAKGNILERFSAQQFPDLHSELNLSSLELGDSALYFCASSESLDTQYFGPGTRLTVL.

The chain links TRBV7-9 to TRBJ2-7; tentatively, D is TRBD1 (6 bases). Germline values: CDR1 SEHNR, CDR2 FQNEAQ (reference sequence). The V gene lost 3 bases and the J gene lost 0 bases, with 12 bases spanning the gap. The CDR3 extends over 15 amino acids. The CDR3: CASSLGDRSSYEQYF. CDR3 DNA sequence: TGTGCCAGCAGCTTGGGAGACAGGAGCTCCTACGAGCAGTACTTC.

The chain combines TRBV6-1 with TRBJ1-5, with TRBD1 as a possible D gene (5 bases). Between the trimmed V and J ends, which lost 6 bases and 2 bases, there was a span of 14 bases. Germline V lookup: CDR1 MNHNS, CDR2 SASEGT. This CDR3 region has 15 residues. The CDR3 sequence is CASSLGRGGNQPQHF. The CDR3 DNA sequence: TGTGCCAGCAGCTTAGGGAGGGGTGGCAATCAGCCCCAGCATTTT.

V is TRBV30 and J is TRBJ1-2; a possible D gene is TRBD1 (5 bases). The CDR3 is made up of 12 amino acids. V was cut by 6 bases and J by 3 bases, with 11 bases left in between. Germline V gives CDR1 GTSNPN, CDR2 SVGIG (reference sequence). The CDR3 region is CACGDGDYGYTF. CDR3 nucleotide sequence: TGTGCCTGTGGGGACGGTGACTATGGCTACACCTTC.